Each of the 23 T cell receptor beta chains below was sequenced from the same sample in a study of cytomegalovirus exposure and HLA in healthy donors. PCR employed 60 Vbeta and 13 Jbeta primers. Clones were read by immunoSEQ multiplex PCR, and TCRdb kept only the in-frame ones, dropping some. The profile shows over 130,000 clones, roughly three quarters of them singletons. The material sequenced was PBMCs. The origin of the receptors is a human donor in good health.

With regard to this clone: Other DNA sequences from this sample encode an identical CDR3 as well. The CDR3 region is CASSQDSTGSYEQYF. As DNA, the CDR3 is TGCGCCAGCAGCCAAGATTCCACAGGGTCCTACGAGCAGTACTTC. The chain employs TRBV4-1 and TRBJ2-7; D may be TRBD1 (6 bases). CDR3 length: 15 amino acids. The germline CDR1 and CDR2 sequences are MGHRA and YSYEKL. V lost 0 bases and J lost 1, with 10 bases in between.

This chain links TRBV27 with TRBJ2-1; 9 bases map to TRBD1. Germline lookup yields CDR1 MNHEY and CDR2 SMNVEV (reference sequence). The CDR3 has 16 amino acids. Trimming at V came to 2 bases and at J to 4 bases, leaving 6 bases not matched to a gene. For the CDR3, the DNA is TGTGCCAGCAGTTTAAGGGGACAGGGAAATTACAATGAGCAGTTCTTC. Its protein is CASSLRGQGNYNEQFF.

The chain employs TRBV28 and TRBJ2-1, with D maybe TRBD2 (7 bases). V shed 4 bases and J shed 9 bases, with 10 bases lying between them. From germline, CDR1 is MDHEN and CDR2 SYDVKM. The CDR3 consists of 12 residues. The DNA of the CDR3 is TGTGCCAGCAGTTCCGGGGGGCCTGAGCAGTTCTTC. This translates into CASSSGGPEQFF.

The genes are TRBV19 and TRBJ2-7; 13 bases map to TRBD2. Germline CDR1 and CDR2: LNHDA and SQIVND (reference sequence). The CDR3 is made up of 14 amino acids. Trimming at V came to 3 bases and at J to 4 bases, leaving 0 bases not matched to a gene. The CDR3: CASSMGLAGYEQYF. Written as DNA, the CDR3 is TGTGCCAGTAGTATGGGACTAGCGGGGTACGAGCAGTACTTC.

This chain joins TRBV6-5 and TRBJ1-6; D gene ambiguous. The CDR3 runs to 15 residues. Trimming removed 6 bases at V and 6 bases at J, with 15 bases between. Germline V lookup: CDR1 MNHEY, CDR2 SVGAGI. This CDR3 reads CASSPTGSLNSPLHF. In nucleotides, the CDR3 is TGTGCCAGCAGCCCCACCGGGTCTCTTAATTCACCCCTCCACTTT.

V is TRBV25-1 and J is TRBJ2-2; D not resolved. Germline-derived CDR1 and CDR2 are MGHDK and SYGVNS. V lost 4 bases to trimming and J lost 3 bases, with 6 bases between them. The CDR3 covers 13 residues. The CDR3 is CASSGSDTGELFF. The CDR3 nucleotides are TGTGCCAGCAGTGGGTCAGACACCGGGGAGCTGTTTTTT.

The chain is built from TRBV2 and TRBJ1-1; 7 bases line up with TRBD1. Germline CDR1 is SNHLY and CDR2 is FYNNEI. CDR3 length equals 13 residues. V lost 7 bases to trimming and J lost 3 bases; unmatched junction nucleotides: 5. As DNA, the CDR3 is TGTGCCAGCATCCGGGACAGCCACACTGAAGCTTTCTTT. Its translation is CASIRDSHTEAFF.

The rearrangement links TRBV25-1 to TRBJ1-6, with TRBD1 identical over 7 bases. Germline loops: CDR1 MGHDK, CDR2 SYGVNS. V gave up 0 bases and J gave up 9 bases; unmatched junction bases: 5. The CDR3 totals 15 residues. CDR3 bases: TGTGCCAGCAGTGAATACGCAGGGGGGACTTCACCCCTCCACTTT. Translating gives CASSEYAGGTSPLHF. Filled out from reference TRBV25-1 and TRBJ1-6, the complete variable domain reads EADIYQTPRYLVIGTGKKITLECSQTMGHDKMYWYQQDPGMELHLIHYSYGVNSTEKGDLSSESTVSRIRTEHFPLTLESARPSHTSQYLCASSEYAGGTSPLHFGNGTRLTVT.

The V and J genes are TRBV14 and TRBJ1-2; TRBD1 matches at 8 bases. CDR1 SGHDN and CDR2 FVKESK come from the germline V gene. Trimming removed 5 bases from V and 6 bases from J; junction bases left unmatched: 8. The CDR3 runs 14 residues. CDR3 in amino acids: CASSGYIQGDGYTF. CDR3 in DNA: TGTGCCAGCAGCGGGTACATACAGGGGGATGGCTACACCTTC.

This clone occurred once. In the same sample, other DNA sequences code for this CDR3. The chain couples TRBV5-1 to TRBJ1-4; D might be TRBD1 (6 bases). Germline V CDR1 and CDR2: SGHRS, YFSETQ. The CDR3 contains 16 residues. The V end lost 4 bases, the J end lost 0 bases, and 13 bases lay between the germline ends. The DNA of the CDR3 is TGCGCCAGCAGCCCTGGGACACCTGCAACTAATGAAAAACTGTTTTTT. It is translated as CASSPGTPATNEKLFF.

The rearrangement joins TRBV7-2 to TRBJ2-2; TRBD2 aligns across 10 bases. With V trimmed by 5 bases and J by 5 bases, 8 bases remained unmatched. CDR3 length: 16 residues. Germline V gene sequence: CDR1 SGHTA, CDR2 FQGNSA. CDR3 DNA sequence: TGTGCCAGCAGCCCAAAACTAGCGGGAATTACCGGGGAGCTGTTTTTT. Protein product: CASSPKLAGITGELFF.

This clone was observed a handful of times. V usage is TRBV5-1 and J usage is TRBJ1-2; D is perhaps TRBD1 (5 bases). The CDR3 is 13 residues long. Per germline, CDR1 SGHRS and CDR2 YFSETQ. The V end was cut by 3 bases, the J end by 7 bases, with 13 bases between. The CDR3 nucleotides are TGCGCCAGCAGCTCAGACAGACCCACTGGCTACACCTTC. Its protein product is CASSSDRPTGYTF.

This chain links TRBV6-1 with TRBJ1-6; 7 nucleotides match TRBD1. Germline assignment: CDR1 MNHNS and CDR2 SASEGT. The CDR3 loop spans 17 amino acids. Trimming removed 4 bases from V and 0 bases from J; junction bases left unmatched: 6. CDR3 amino acids: CASSGDSLSSYNSPLHF. The CDR3 bases are TGTGCCAGCAGTGGGGACAGCCTCAGCTCCTATAATTCACCCCTCCACTTT.

The V call is TRBV30, the J call TRBJ2-3; 13 positions match TRBD2. CDR3 length: 16 amino acids. Germline V gives CDR1 GTSNPN, CDR2 SVGIG (reference sequence). Trimming took 2 bases from V and 3 from J; bases not matched to a gene: 5. The DNA for the CDR3 is TGTGCCTGGAGTTTGACTAGCGGGGGGTCGACAGATACGCAGTATTTT. It translates to CAWSLTSGGSTDTQYF.

V and J are TRBV2 and TRBJ2-7; 15 nucleotides line up with TRBD2. Germline assignment: CDR1 SNHLY and CDR2 FYNNEI. Trimming took 6 bases from V and 6 from J; bases not matched to a gene: 3. CDR3 length: 14 amino acids. CDR3 DNA: TGTGCCAGCAGGGGGACTAGCGGGAGGTTCGAGCAGTACTTC. Encoded protein: CASRGTSGRFEQYF.

The CDR3 nucleotides are TGTGCCAGCATTCATAGCGAGTTTCATTACAATGAGCAGTTCTTC. As protein: CASIHSEFHYNEQFF. The chain uses TRBV6-6 and TRBJ2-1, with D possibly being TRBD2 (5 bases). Germline V gene lookup returns CDR1 MNHNY and CDR2 SVGAGI (reference sequence). CDR3 length equals 15 residues. V lost 7 bases and J lost 4, with 17 bases in between.

The V gene is TRBV4-2, the J gene TRBJ2-5; TRBD1 might be the D (6 bases). This CDR3 has 17 residues. From germline, CDR1 is LGHNA and CDR2 YNFKEQ. The V end was cut by 0 bases, the J end by 8 bases, with 22 bases between. In nucleotides, the CDR3 is TGTGCCAGCAGCCAAGATCCCCTCACGACAGGTTCAAGAACCCAGTACTTC. Its protein product is CASSQDPLTTGSRTQYF.

The chain combines TRBV19 with TRBJ2-2, with D perhaps matching TRBD2 (5 bases). The CDR3 contains 13 residues. Per germline, CDR1 LNHDA and CDR2 SQIVND (reference sequence). Trimming removed 4 bases at V and 6 bases at J, with 9 bases between. In DNA, the CDR3 is TGTGCCAGTAGTACGGACTTGGCCGGGGAGCTGTTTTTT. This sequence encodes CASSTDLAGELFF.

The DNA of the CDR3 is TGCGCCAGCAGCCTAAGCCTCCCCGGACAGCGGATAGACTACGAGCAGTACTTC. It yields the protein CASSLSLPGQRIDYEQYF. The V and J genes are TRBV5-1 and TRBJ2-7; perhaps TRBD1 as D (6 bases). Trimming cost V 4 bases and J 3 bases, with 26 bases left between them. The CDR3 sequence is 18 residues long. Germline lookup yields CDR1 SGHRS and CDR2 YFSETQ.

The chain uses TRBV5-6 and TRBJ1-1; D may be TRBD1 (6 bases). CDR1 is SGHDT, CDR2 YYEEEE, per germline. Trimming took off 3 bases at V and 1 base at J, with 7 bases between the two ends. This CDR3 contains 13 residues. The CDR3 DNA reads as TGTGCCAGCAGCTCGACAGGGAACACTGAAGCTTTCTTT. Residues: CASSSTGNTEAFF.

This chain links TRBV5-4 with TRBJ1-2; TRBD1 matches at 9 bases. Germline V gene sequence: CDR1 SGHNT, CDR2 YYREEE (reference sequence). This CDR3 is 13 amino acids long. With V trimmed by 4 bases and J by 6 bases, 4 bases remained unmatched. CDR3 protein: CASSPGQGNGYTF. The CDR3 region has the DNA TGTGCCAGCAGCCCGGGACAGGGCAATGGCTACACCTTC.

The chain combines TRBV9 with TRBJ1-6; the D is unclear. Trimming stripped 0 bases from V and 1 base from J, with 5 bases between. This CDR3 comprises 15 residues. The germline gives CDR1 SGDLS, CDR2 YYNGEE. The CDR3 sequence: CASSVAGSYNSPLHF. CDR3 DNA: TGTGCCAGCAGCGTAGCGGGTTCCTATAATTCACCCCTCCACTTT.

The gene calls are TRBV5-1 and TRBJ2-7; TRBD1 aligns across 8 bases. Looked up from germline, CDR1 is SGHRS and CDR2 is YFSETQ. After removal of 2 bases from V and 0 bases from J, the junction contained 10 bases not matched to a gene. The CDR3 is 17 amino acids. The CDR3 reads CASSFSSQGTGSYEQYF. In DNA, the CDR3 is TGCGCCAGCAGCTTCTCCAGCCAGGGGACAGGCTCCTACGAGCAGTACTTC.